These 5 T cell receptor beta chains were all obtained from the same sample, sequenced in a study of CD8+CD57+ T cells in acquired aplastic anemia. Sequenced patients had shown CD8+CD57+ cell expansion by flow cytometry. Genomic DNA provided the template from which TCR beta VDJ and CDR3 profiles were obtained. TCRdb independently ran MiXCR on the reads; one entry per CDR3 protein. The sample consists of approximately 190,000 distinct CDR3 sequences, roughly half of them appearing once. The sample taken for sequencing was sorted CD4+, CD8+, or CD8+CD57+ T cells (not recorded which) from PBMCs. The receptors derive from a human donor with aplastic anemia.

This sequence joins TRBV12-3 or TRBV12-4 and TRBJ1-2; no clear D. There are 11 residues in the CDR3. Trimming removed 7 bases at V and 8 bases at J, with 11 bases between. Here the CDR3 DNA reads TGTGCCAGCACTCTCCTGCGCGGCTACACCTTC. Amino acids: CASTLLRGYTF.

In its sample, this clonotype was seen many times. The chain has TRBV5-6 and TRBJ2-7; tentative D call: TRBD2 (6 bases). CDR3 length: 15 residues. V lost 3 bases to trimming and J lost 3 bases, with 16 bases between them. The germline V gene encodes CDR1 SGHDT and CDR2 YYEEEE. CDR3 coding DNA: TGTGCCAGCAGCTGGGGCGGGGCCGGTGACTACGAGCAGTACTTC. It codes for CASSWGGAGDYEQYF.

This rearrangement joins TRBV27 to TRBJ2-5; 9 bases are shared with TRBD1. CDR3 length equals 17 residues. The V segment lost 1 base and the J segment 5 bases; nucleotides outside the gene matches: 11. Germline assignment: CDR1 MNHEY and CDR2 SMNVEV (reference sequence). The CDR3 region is CASSLWAPGQGRETQYF. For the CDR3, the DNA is TGTGCCAGCAGTTTATGGGCCCCGGGACAGGGTAGGGAGACCCAGTACTTC.

The CDR3 sequence is CASSERTGDEKLFF. CDR3 bases: TGTGCCAGCAGTGAGCGGACAGGGGATGAAAAACTGTTTTTT. The chain couples TRBV2 to TRBJ1-4; 9 nucleotides match TRBD1. Germline V gene lookup returns CDR1 SNHLY and CDR2 FYNNEI. J was trimmed by 6 bases and V by 3 bases; bases with no gene match: 2. This CDR3 spans 14 amino acids.

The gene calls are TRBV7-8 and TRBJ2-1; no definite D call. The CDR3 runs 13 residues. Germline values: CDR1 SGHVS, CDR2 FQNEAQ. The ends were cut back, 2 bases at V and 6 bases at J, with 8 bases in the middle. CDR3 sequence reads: CASSLPSANEQFF. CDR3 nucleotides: TGTGCCAGCAGCTTACCGTCCGCCAATGAGCAGTTCTTC.